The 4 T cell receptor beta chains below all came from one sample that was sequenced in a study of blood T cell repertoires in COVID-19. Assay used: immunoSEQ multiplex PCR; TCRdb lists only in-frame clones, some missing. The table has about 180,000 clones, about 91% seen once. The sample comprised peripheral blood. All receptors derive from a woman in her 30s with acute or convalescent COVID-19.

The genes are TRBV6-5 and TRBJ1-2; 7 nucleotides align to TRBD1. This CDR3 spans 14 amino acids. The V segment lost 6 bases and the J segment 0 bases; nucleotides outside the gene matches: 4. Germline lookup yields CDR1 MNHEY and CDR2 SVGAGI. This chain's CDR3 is CASRPTGPNYGYTF. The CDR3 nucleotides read TGTGCCAGCAGGCCGACAGGGCCTAACTATGGCTACACCTTC.

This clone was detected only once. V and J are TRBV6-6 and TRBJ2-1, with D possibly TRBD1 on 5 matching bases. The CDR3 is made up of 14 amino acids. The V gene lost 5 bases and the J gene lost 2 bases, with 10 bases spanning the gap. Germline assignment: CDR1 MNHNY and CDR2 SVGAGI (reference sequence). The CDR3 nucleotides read TGTGCCAGCAGTAGGGGATCCGCCTACAATGAGCAGTTCTTC. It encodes CASSRGSAYNEQFF.

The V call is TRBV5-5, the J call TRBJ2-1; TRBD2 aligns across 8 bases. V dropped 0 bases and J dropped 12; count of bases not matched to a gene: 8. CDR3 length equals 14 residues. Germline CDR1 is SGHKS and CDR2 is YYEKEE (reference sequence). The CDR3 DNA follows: TGTGCCAGCAGCTTGGAACTAGCGGACTTTGTGCAGTTCTTC. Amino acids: CASSLELADFVQFF.

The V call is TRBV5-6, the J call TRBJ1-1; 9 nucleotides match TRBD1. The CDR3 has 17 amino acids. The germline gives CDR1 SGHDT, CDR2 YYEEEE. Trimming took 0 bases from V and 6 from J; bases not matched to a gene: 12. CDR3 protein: CASSLALGTGSSAEAFF. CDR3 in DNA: TGTGCCAGCAGCTTGGCTCTCGGGACAGGGAGTTCCGCTGAAGCTTTCTTT.